The 19 T cell receptor beta chains given below trace back to one sample, sequenced in a study of blood T cell repertoires in COVID-19. Data came from immunoSEQ multiplex PCR; TCRdb stores just in-frame clones and leaves some out. This repertoire shows some 200,000 clones, more than 75% found once; its top ten account for around 2.9%. What was sequenced was peripheral blood. Receptors were obtained from a man aged 50 to 59 who had recovered from COVID-19.

The chain is built from TRBV18 and TRBJ2-7, with 9 bases that match TRBD2. Germline trimming cut 1 base from V and 3 bases from J; bases unmatched to any gene: 4. Germline V gives CDR1 KGHSH, CDR2 LQKENI. The length of the CDR3 is 15 residues. CDR3 coding DNA: TGTGCCAGCTCACCACTGTCTAGCGGGAACTACGAGCAGTACTTC. This encodes CASSPLSSGNYEQYF.

This clone has only a few counts. V is TRBV10-1 and J is TRBJ2-1; D is ambiguous. The CDR3 extends over 12 amino acids. With 3 bases removed from V and 5 bases from J, the gap between germline ends came to 5 bases. Germline CDR1 reads WNHNN; CDR2 reads SYGVQD (reference sequence). The CDR3 DNA sequence: TGCGCCAGCAGTGACTACGACAATGAGCAGTTCTTC. This codes for CASSDYDNEQFF.

The V call is TRBV6-1, the J call TRBJ2-7; TRBD2 agrees at 7 bases. The CDR3 has 17 amino acids. V shed 1 base, J shed 1 base, and the junction held 10 bases outside the gene matches. The germline gives CDR1 MNHNS, CDR2 SASEGT. CDR3 sequence: CASSEGRSGPRSYEQYF. The CDR3 DNA sequence: TGTGCCAGCAGTGAAGGTCGTAGCGGGCCCCGTTCCTACGAGCAGTACTTC.

This sequence joins TRBV18 and TRBJ2-3, with 7 bases that match TRBD2. Germline V gene lookup returns CDR1 KGHSH and CDR2 LQKENI. With 3 bases clipped from V and 4 bases from J, the junction kept 1 base outside the gene matches. The CDR3 is made up of 13 amino acids. CDR3 amino acids: CASSPGGPDTQYF. The CDR3 coding sequence is TGTGCCAGCTCACCGGGAGGGCCAGATACGCAGTATTTT.

V is TRBV27 and J is TRBJ2-7; TRBD1 aligns across 7 bases. The V gene's germline CDR1 is MNHEY and CDR2 SMNVEV (reference sequence). This CDR3 contains 12 residues. V gave up 5 bases and J gave up 3 bases; unmatched junction bases: 1. CDR3 protein: CASSNRGYEQYF. The CDR3 nucleotides are TGTGCCAGCAGTAACAGGGGCTACGAGCAGTACTTC.

V and J are TRBV28 and TRBJ2-7, with TRBD1 matching 8 bases. This CDR3 region has 12 residues. The V and J ends lost 5 bases and 5 bases, in that order; junction bases with no gene match: 2. Germline CDR1 is MDHEN and CDR2 is SYDVKM. As DNA, the CDR3 is TGTGCCAGCAGTATCAGGGGGCACGAGCAGTACTTC. This gives the protein CASSIRGHEQYF.

The J gene is TRBJ2-2, the V gene TRBV2, with 11 bases that match TRBD1. Per germline, CDR1 SNHLY and CDR2 FYNNEI. The J segment lost 6 bases and the V segment lost 3 bases, leaving 3 bases of the junction unmatched. This CDR3 comprises 15 residues. The CDR3 protein is CASSDGQGASGELFF. CDR3 nucleotides: TGTGCCAGCAGTGATGGACAGGGGGCGTCCGGGGAGCTGTTTTTT.

V and J are TRBV13 and TRBJ2-1, with D tentatively TRBD2 (5 bases). CDR1 is PRHDT and CDR2 is FYEKMQ in the germline V gene (reference sequence). The V gene lost 5 bases and the J gene lost 2 bases, with 13 bases spanning the gap. The CDR3 spans 15 residues. This CDR3 is CASSVLATAYNEQFF. The CDR3, as DNA: TGTGCCAGCAGCGTCCTAGCTACAGCCTACAATGAGCAGTTCTTC.

This clone occurred a few times. The genes are TRBV19 and TRBJ2-2; tentatively, D is TRBD2 (6 bases). Germline V lookup: CDR1 LNHDA, CDR2 SQIVND (reference sequence). The CDR3 is made up of 14 amino acids. V was pared by 5 bases and J by 6 bases, with 13 bases between. CDR3 residues: CASSSTSRAGELFF. The CDR3 DNA reads as TGTGCCAGTAGTTCGACTAGTAGGGCCGGGGAGCTGTTTTTT.

V is TRBV28 and J is TRBJ2-7, with D possibly TRBD1 on 6 matching bases. This CDR3 contains 15 residues. Trimming took off 6 bases at V and 5 bases at J, with 20 bases between the two ends. Germline V gives CDR1 MDHEN, CDR2 SYDVKM. The CDR3 DNA follows: TGTGCCAGCAGCCAGGGGAATCCTCCGGTTCACGAGCAGTACTTC. Translation: CASSQGNPPVHEQYF. Full variable domain (remainder filled in from reference TRBV28 and TRBJ2-7): DVKVTQSSRYLVKRTGEKVFLECVQDMDHENMFWYRQDPGLGLRLIYFSYDVKMKEKGDIPEGYSVSREKKERFSLILESASTNQTSMYLCASSQGNPPVHEQYFGPGTRLTVT.

The rearrangement joins TRBV11-2 to TRBJ2-3; tentatively, D is TRBD1 (6 bases). V gave up 1 base and J gave up 2 bases, with 10 bases separating them. CDR3 length equals 15 residues. Germline-derived CDR1 and CDR2 are SGHAT and FQNNGV. CDR3 region: CASSLGLGATDTQYF. The CDR3 coding sequence is TGTGCCAGCAGCTTAGGGCTGGGGGCCACAGATACGCAGTATTTT.

V usage is TRBV19 and J usage is TRBJ1-1, with D perhaps matching TRBD1 (5 bases). The germline V gene encodes CDR1 LNHDA and CDR2 SQIVND (reference sequence). The CDR3 has 15 residues. V shed 6 bases and J shed 7 bases, with 21 bases lying between them. The CDR3 DNA is TGTGCCAGTAGGCAGGGACCGGGAGAGAACCTTGAAGCTTTCTTT. Translation: CASRQGPGENLEAFF. Combining the CDR3 with reference TRBV19 and TRBJ1-1 gives the whole variable domain DGGITQSPKYLFRKEGQNVTLSCEQNLNHDAMYWYRQDPGQGLRLIYYSQIVNDFQKGDIAEGYSVSREKKESFPLTVTSAQKNPTAFYLCASRQGPGENLEAFFGQGTRLTVV.

The rearrangement links TRBV7-8 to TRBJ2-7; D call uncertain. V lost 1 base and J lost 2, with 9 bases in between. This CDR3 region has 14 residues. Germline V gene lookup returns CDR1 SGHVS and CDR2 FQNEAQ. CDR3 DNA sequence: TGTGCCAGCAGCTTAGTCAGTGGTCCCTACGAGCAGTACTTC. Protein: CASSLVSGPYEQYF.

CDR3 loop: CASSPRNNRGPTGELFF. DNA for the CDR3: TGTGCCAGCTCACCGAGAAATAACAGGGGGCCCACCGGGGAGCTGTTTTTT. V and J are TRBV18 and TRBJ2-2; TRBD1 matches 9 bases. With 3 bases clipped from V and 4 bases from J, the junction kept 9 bases outside the gene matches. The CDR3 extends over 17 amino acids. In germline, CDR1 is KGHSH, CDR2 LQKENI.

The V call is TRBV2, the J call TRBJ2-5, with D uncertain. CDR1 is SNHLY and CDR2 is FYNNEI in the germline V gene. The CDR3 extends over 15 amino acids. Trimming took off 5 bases at V and 2 bases at J, with 15 bases between the two ends. The CDR3 bases are TGTGCCAGCAGTCTTGCCATGCTAGGACAAGAGACCCAGTACTTC. This encodes CASSLAMLGQETQYF.

The chain combines TRBV29-1 with TRBJ2-5; TRBD1 matches at 7 bases. The length of the CDR3 is 14 residues. Unmatched junction bases numbered 11, after V lost 6 bases and J lost 4 bases. The V gene's germline CDR1 is SQVTM and CDR2 ANQGSEA. For the CDR3, the DNA is TGCAGCGTGATCCCACGACAGGGTATAGAGACCCAGTACTTC. Its translation is CSVIPRQGIETQYF.

This clone was counted a few times. The CDR3, as DNA: TGTGCCAGCAGCTCGACAGTACCGGTCGATGGCTACACCTTC. Its protein is CASSSTVPVDGYTF. The rearrangement uses TRBV28 and TRBJ1-2; D is perhaps TRBD1 (5 bases). Trimming took 6 bases from V and 6 from J, leaving 17 bases between them. Germline-derived CDR1 and CDR2 are MDHEN and SYDVKM. CDR3 size: 14 residues.

In nucleotides, the CDR3 is TGCAGTGCCACGTATGGCCTCGAGCAGTACTTC. Its protein is CSATYGLEQYF. This rearrangement joins TRBV20-1 to TRBJ2-7; D remains unclear. V was clipped by 6 bases and J by 6 bases, with 12 bases between them. The germline gives CDR1 DFQATT, CDR2 SNEGSKA (reference sequence). This CDR3 has 11 residues.

The chain combines TRBV2 with TRBJ2-3, with 7 positions matching TRBD2. Germline trimming cut 2 bases from V and 2 bases from J; bases unmatched to any gene: 4. The CDR3 contains 15 residues. CDR1 and CDR2 from the germline V gene are SNHLY and FYNNEI. The CDR3, as DNA: TGTGCCAGCAGTGAATCTAGCGGACTCACAGATACGCAGTATTTT. Its protein product is CASSESSGLTDTQYF.